The entry that follows covers one T cell receptor (beta chain) sequence. No antigen is known for it. Unique molecular identifiers were affixed to discrete cDNA molecules within the library. One entry per CDR3 protein results from TCRdb running MiXCR on the RACE reads. The table records about 250,000 distinct CDR3 sequences, 7.5% to 8% of them present only once. The CDR3 covers 12 residues. Trimming cost V 6 bases and J 7 bases, with 9 bases left between them. This sample's time point: pre-sensitization, week 0. The treatment is: therapeutic diphenylcyclopropenone sensitization with weekly scalp DPC. The source of the sample is a study of human T cells and chemical hapten exposure. Study outcomes and limitations: DPC sensitization did not alter TCRs above 1 in 1000 frequency.

This material consisted of whole blood, taken in connection with sensitization to the hapten diphenylcyclopropenone (DPC). This chain joins TRBV12-3 or TRBV12-4 and TRBJ2-2; D is unresolved. The TCR comes from a man younger than 35 with alopecia areata. Some clones in this sample may be carry-over from other donors' samples. The CDR3 loop is CASRQMDGELFF. CDR3 bases: TGTGCCAGCAGGCAGATGGACGGGGAGCTGTTTTTT.